The subject of this entry is one T cell receptor (beta chain). The antigen remains unidentified. These data originate in a study of cytomegalovirus exposure and HLA in healthy donors. V lost 1 base and J lost 7; bases outside the gene matches: 6. This CDR3 region has 15 residues. Germline lookup yields CDR1 SGHVS and CDR2 FNYEAQ. Study-wide findings and caveats: Confirmation was obtained in vitro that a few CMV-associated chains are specific for CMV antigens.

Each of the donors was a healthy bone marrow donor. The PCR had 60 Vbeta and 13 Jbeta primers. Libraries were prepared by immunoSEQ multiplex PCR; TCRdb keeps only in-frame clonotypes and omits some of them. The repertoire includes 270,000 or so clones, about nine tenths of them detected once, and about 4% sits in the top ten. The V gene is TRBV7-6, the J gene TRBJ2-1; TRBD2 matches at 8 bases. The source material was PBMCs. This clonotype was obtained from a man in his forties in good health and CMV-seropositive. CDR3 sequence reads: CASSLDGRAWNEQFF. The CDR3 nucleotides read TGTGCCAGCAGCTTAGACGGGAGGGCTTGGAATGAGCAGTTCTTC.